This is a list of T cell receptor beta chains from one sample in a study of T cell responses to AZD1222 COVID-19 vaccine. The method was immunoSEQ multiplex PCR; TCRdb's version includes in-frame clones alone and lacks a portion of them. The table has 150,000 to 200,000 clones, around 90% seen once. This material consisted of peripheral blood, taken 28 days after the second AZD1222 dose. Source of these receptors: an adult who received the AZD1222 COVID-19 vaccine. Each CDR3 is given without its conserved first and last residue. The order of the fields is D gene, J gene, clone size, V gene, CDR3 protein. D genes are given only for firm matches. Clone size, where shown, is once, few, many, or a class for clones that have expanded.

-,TRBJ2-7,-,TRBV9,ASSAPGREQY
-,TRBJ2-2,-,TRBV6-5,ASKTGGAGTGELF
-,TRBJ2-1,-,TRBV4-1,ASSQDGGLLYGEQF
-,TRBJ1-5,-,TRBV27,ASSFSRGNNQPQH
TRBD2,TRBJ2-4,-,TRBV19,ASSIRPSGGAGAKNIQY
TRBD1,TRBJ1-6,-,TRBV3-1/TRBV3-2,ASSPRDRAVGSPLH
-,TRBJ1-1,-,TRBV6-5,ASSPRGGTEAF
-,TRBJ1-2,-,TRBV19,ASSIGRRGYT
-,TRBJ2-1,-,TRBV27,ASSRVGAADEQF
TRBD2,TRBJ2-2,-,TRBV19,ASSIAAGGNTGELF
-,TRBJ1-3,-,TRBV30,AWSRQLLNTIY
-,TRBJ1-1,-,TRBV3-1/TRBV3-2,ASSQETRSRAF
TRBD1,TRBJ2-7,-,TRBV5-1,ASSLEGQGYEQY
TRBD1,TRBJ2-7,-,TRBV19,ASSTQTGGYEQY
TRBD1,TRBJ1-1,-,TRBV18,ASSPGQGQIGEAF
-,TRBJ2-5,once,TRBV5-1,ASSLGRARETQY
-,TRBJ2-3,-,TRBV27,ASSSWGTDTQY
TRBD1,TRBJ2-3,-,TRBV19,ASSDYPDRVVAGNTDTQY
-,TRBJ1-3,-,TRBV12-5,ASGQGTGNTIY
TRBD1,TRBJ2-3,-,TRBV6-6,ASSLLTGVDTQY
-,TRBJ2-6,-,TRBV9,ASSGDPPAGANVLT
-,TRBJ1-4,-,TRBV19,ASSPSGIATNEKLF
TRBD2,TRBJ2-4,-,TRBV4-1,ASSQDSGLAGGLAKNIQY
-,TRBJ2-7,-,TRBV19,ASSIDAGGLPYEQY
-,TRBJ1-6,few,TRBV5-1,ASSPMTGSNSPLH
-,TRBJ2-3,-,TRBV7-3,ASGSLDPTDTQY
TRBD2,TRBJ2-7,-,TRBV7-8,ASSIRTSGTYEQY
-,TRBJ2-2,-,TRBV25-1,ASSGTGELF
TRBD2,TRBJ2-1,-,TRBV7-6,ASSLGLAGRVEQF
TRBD2,TRBJ2-1,once,TRBV18,ASSPSLAGGRIVTYNEQF
-,TRBJ1-5,-,TRBV20-1,SASQGANQPQH
TRBD2,TRBJ2-7,-,TRBV10-1,ASSESGGINEQY
-,TRBJ1-5,-,TRBV19,ASTGSSNQPQH
-,TRBJ2-7,few,TRBV6-5,ASSYPGNPYEQY
TRBD1,TRBJ2-7,-,TRBV7-9,AGQGSSYEQY
-,TRBJ2-7,-,TRBV19,ASSSSTVLGEQY
-,TRBJ1-1,-,TRBV7-3,ATVLTMGGCTEAF
-,TRBJ2-7,-,TRBV4-2,ASSQDAGVEY
-,TRBJ2-7,-,TRBV5-8,ASSLAYEQY
TRBD1,TRBJ2-2,-,TRBV11-3,ASSPGTGNTGELF
TRBD1,TRBJ2-7,-,TRBV27,ASSLSSNRDRLPYEQY
-,TRBJ1-1,-,TRBV9,ASSPTGTTNTEAF
TRBD1,TRBJ1-2,-,TRBV29-1,SADRANYGYT
-,TRBJ2-3,-,TRBV5-1,ASSFEDRRTDTQY
-,TRBJ1-5,-,TRBV19,ASSGYEDFNQPQH
-,TRBJ1-2,-,TRBV6-2/TRBV6-3,ASSLTANYGYT
-,TRBJ1-1,-,TRBV6-4,ASSVRWGDTEAF
-,TRBJ2-3,-,TRBV2,ASSPEGGKGTDTQY
-,TRBJ2-7,-,TRBV6-5,ASTLGRVSYEQY
TRBD1,TRBJ1-5,-,TRBV6-5,ASSRQGGDQPQH